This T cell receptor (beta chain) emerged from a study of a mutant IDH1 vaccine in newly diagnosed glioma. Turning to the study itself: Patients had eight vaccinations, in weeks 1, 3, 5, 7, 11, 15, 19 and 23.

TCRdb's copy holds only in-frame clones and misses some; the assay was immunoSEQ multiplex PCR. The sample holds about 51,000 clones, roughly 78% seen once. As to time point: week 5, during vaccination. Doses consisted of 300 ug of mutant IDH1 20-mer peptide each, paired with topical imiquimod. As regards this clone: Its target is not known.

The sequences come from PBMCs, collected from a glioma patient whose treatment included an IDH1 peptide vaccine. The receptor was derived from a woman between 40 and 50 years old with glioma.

DNA for the CDR3: TGTGCCAGCAGCTTAGCCGTTGACACCGGGGAGCTGTTTTTT. This codes for CASSLAVDTGELFF. The V gene is TRBV7-2, the J gene TRBJ2-2, with D unclear. Between the trimmed V and J ends, which lost 0 bases and 3 bases, there was a span of 5 bases. CDR1 and CDR2 (germline): SGHTA, FQGNSA. There are 14 residues in the CDR3.